This TCR beta chain derives from a study of T cells in Graves' hyperthyroidism and ophthalmopathy. Amplification yielded TCR beta CDR3 regions, with RNA transcripts as the source. Using the HTBI primer set, a first-round RT-PCR was run on the TCR CDR3. TCRdb ran MiXCR on the multiplex PCR reads and lists one entry per CDR3 protein. The data hold about 380,000 distinct CDR3 sequences, with around an eighth observed a single time. This clonotype occurred many times. Trimming took off 2 bases at V and 10 bases at J, with 12 bases between the two ends. This CDR3 is 14 amino acids long. CDR1 is MNHNS, CDR2 SASEGT, per germline.

This clonotype was sampled from a man aged 30 to 45 with Graves' hyperthyroidism that later progressed to Graves' ophthalmopathy. Input material: blood. J is TRBJ1-6 and V is TRBV6-1, with a weak D call TRBD1 (5 bases). CDR3 protein: CASSERRGYSPLHF. The CDR3, as DNA: TGTGCCAGCAGTGAAAGAAGGGGTTACTCACCCCTCCACTTT.